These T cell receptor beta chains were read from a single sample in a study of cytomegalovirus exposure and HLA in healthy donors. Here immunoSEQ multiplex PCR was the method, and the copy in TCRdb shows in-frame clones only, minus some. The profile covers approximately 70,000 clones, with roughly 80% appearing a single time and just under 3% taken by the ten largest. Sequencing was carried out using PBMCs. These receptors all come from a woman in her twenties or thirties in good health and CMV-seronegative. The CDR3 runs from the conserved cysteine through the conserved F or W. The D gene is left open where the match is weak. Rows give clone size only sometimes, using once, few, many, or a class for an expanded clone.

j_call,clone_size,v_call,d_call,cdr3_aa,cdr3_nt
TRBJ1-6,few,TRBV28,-,CASRRKSQGQNSPLHF,TGTGCCAGCAGACGTAAATCTCAGGGTCAAAATTCACCCCTCCACTTT
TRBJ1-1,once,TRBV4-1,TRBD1,CASSHPTGGEIAEAFF,TGCGCCAGCAGCCACCCGACAGGGGGCGAGATAGCTGAAGCTTTCTTT
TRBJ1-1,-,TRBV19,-,CASRGTQNTEAFF,TGTGCCAGTAGAGGGACACAGAACACTGAAGCTTTCTTT
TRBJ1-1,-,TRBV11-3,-,CASSLETDTEAFF,TGTGCCAGCAGCTTAGAGACAGACACTGAAGCTTTCTTT
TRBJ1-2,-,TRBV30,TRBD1,CAWEPGQGGYTF,TGTGCCTGGGAGCCCGGACAGGGAGGCTACACCTTC
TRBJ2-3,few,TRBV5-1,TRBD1,CASSWTGTGVSDTQYF,TGCGCCAGCAGCTGGACCGGGACAGGGGTTTCAGATACGCAGTATTTT
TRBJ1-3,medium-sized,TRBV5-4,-,CADPGGGVAGNTIYF,TGTGCCGACCCGGGGGGGGGAGTAGCTGGAAACACCATATATTTT
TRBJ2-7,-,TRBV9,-,CASSVDGHEQYF,TGTGCCAGCAGCGTAGATGGGCACGAGCAGTACTTC
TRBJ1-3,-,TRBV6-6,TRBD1,CASSSGTGGGNTIYF,TGTGCCAGCAGTTCCGGGACAGGGGGCGGGAACACCATATATTTT
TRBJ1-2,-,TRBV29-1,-,CSVERSGGYTF,TGCAGCGTTGAAAGATCAGGCGGCTACACCTTC
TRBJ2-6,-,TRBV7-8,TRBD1,CASSLTGVVGANVLTF,TGTGCCAGCAGCCTAACAGGGGTAGTTGGGGCCAACGTCCTGACTTTC
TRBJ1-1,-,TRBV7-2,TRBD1,CASSLVQGTEAFF,TGTGCCAGCAGCTTAGTACAGGGGACTGAAGCTTTCTTT
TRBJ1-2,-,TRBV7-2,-,CASSLAGNYGYTF,TGTGCCAGCAGCTTGGCAGGGAACTATGGCTACACCTTC
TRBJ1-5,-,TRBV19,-,CASSIWRDNQPQHF,TGTGCCAGTAGTATCTGGAGAGACAATCAGCCCCAGCATTTT
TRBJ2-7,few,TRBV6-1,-,CASSELAGADEQYF,TGTGCCAGCAGTGAATTGGCAGGGGCTGACGAGCAGTACTTC
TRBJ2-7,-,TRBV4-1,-,CASSPQEMTGYEQYF,TGCGCCAGCAGCCCGCAAGAGATGACAGGCTACGAGCAGTACTTC
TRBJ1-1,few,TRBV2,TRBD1,CASSGIQGDTEAFF,TGTGCCAGCAGTGGGATTCAGGGGGACACTGAAGCTTTCTTT
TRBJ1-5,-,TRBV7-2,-,CASSLQGNSNQPQHF,TGTGCCAGCAGCCTTCAGGGAAATAGCAATCAGCCCCAGCATTTT
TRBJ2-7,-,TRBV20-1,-,CSASLVAEQYF,TGCAGTGCTAGTCTAGTGGCCGAGCAGTACTTC
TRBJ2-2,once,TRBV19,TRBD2,CASNPAGGHPGELFF,TGTGCCAGTAATCCGGCGGGGGGCCACCCCGGGGAGCTGTTTTTT
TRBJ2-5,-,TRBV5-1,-,CASSLWGDFGETQYF,TGCGCCAGCAGCTTGTGGGGGGATTTCGGGGAGACCCAGTACTTC
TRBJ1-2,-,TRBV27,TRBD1,CASSSGQGLLYGYTF,TGTGCCAGCAGTTCTGGACAGGGATTGCTGTACGGCTACACCTTC
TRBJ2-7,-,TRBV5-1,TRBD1,CASSFIQGAGNEQYF,TGCGCCAGCAGCTTCATACAGGGGGCGGGTAACGAGCAGTACTTC
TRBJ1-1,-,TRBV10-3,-,CAISDSTANTEAFF,TGTGCCATCAGTGACTCGACAGCGAACACTGAAGCTTTCTTT
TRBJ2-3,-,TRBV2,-,CASRLRLENTDTQYF,TGTGCCAGCAGGCTTCGACTGGAGAACACAGATACGCAGTATTTT
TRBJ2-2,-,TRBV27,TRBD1,CASSSGTGYTGELFF,TGTGCCAGCAGTTCCGGGACAGGGTACACCGGGGAGCTGTTTTTT
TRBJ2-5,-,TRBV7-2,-,CASSLGGRETQYF,TGTGCCAGCAGCTTAGGAGGCCGGGAGACCCAGTACTTC
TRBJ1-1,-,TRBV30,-,CAQSWGGNTEAFF,TGTGCTCAGTCTTGGGGGGGAAACACTGAAGCTTTCTTT
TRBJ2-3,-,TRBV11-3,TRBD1,CASSPRTGRGGTDTQYF,TGTGCCAGCAGCCCCCGGACAGGCCGAGGTGGGACAGATACGCAGTATTTT
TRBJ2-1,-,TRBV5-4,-,CASRGNRAYNEQFF,TGTGCCAGCAGGGGCAACAGGGCCTACAATGAGCAGTTCTTC
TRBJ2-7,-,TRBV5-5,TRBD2,CASSLLPGREQYF,TGTGCCAGCAGCTTGTTGCCCGGGAGGGAGCAGTACTTC
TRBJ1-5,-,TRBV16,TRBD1,CASSQSRGQGWGSNQPQHF,TGTGCCAGCAGCCAATCTCGGGGACAGGGGTGGGGTAGCAATCAGCCCCAGCATTTT
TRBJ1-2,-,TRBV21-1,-,CASVPGGSNYGYTF,TGTGCCAGCGTCCCCGGGGGATCTAACTATGGCTACACCTTC
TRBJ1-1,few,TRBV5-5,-,CASSFFLRGRSTEAFF,TGTGCCAGCAGCTTCTTCCTTCGGGGTCGTAGCACTGAAGCTTTCTTT
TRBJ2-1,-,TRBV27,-,CASSDGLIQREQFF,TGTGCCAGCAGTGACGGACTCATTCAGCGCGAGCAGTTCTTC
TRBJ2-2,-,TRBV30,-,CAWTEGGGELFF,TGTGCCTGGACTGAAGGGGGCGGGGAGCTGTTTTTT
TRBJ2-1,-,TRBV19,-,CASSRVGQTYNEQFF,TGTGCCAGTAGCCGGGTGGGACAAACCTACAATGAGCAGTTCTTC
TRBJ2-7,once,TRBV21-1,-,CASSKVSKGRPYEQYF,TGTGCCAGCAGCAAGGTTAGTAAGGGGCGTCCCTACGAGCAGTACTTC
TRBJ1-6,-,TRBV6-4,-,CASSQSVQGYSPLHF,TGTGCCAGCAGTCAATCGGTACAGGGTTATTCACCCCTCCACTTT
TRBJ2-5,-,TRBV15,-,CATSTSLRVDQETQYF,TGTGCCACCAGCACCAGTCTCAGGGTCGACCAAGAGACCCAGTACTTC
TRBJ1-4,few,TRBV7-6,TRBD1,CASSLGQGSNEKLFF,TGTGCCAGCAGCTTAGGACAGGGCTCTAATGAAAAACTGTTTTTT
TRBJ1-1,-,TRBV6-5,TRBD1,CASSSPPQGRTEAFF,TGTGCCAGCAGTTCCCCCCCACAGGGGAGGACTGAAGCTTTCTTT
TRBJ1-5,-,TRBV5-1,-,CASSLGEGGQPQHF,TGCGCCAGCAGCTTAGGAGAGGGAGGTCAGCCCCAGCATTTT
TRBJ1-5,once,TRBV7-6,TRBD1,CASSSGARTGAGGNQPQHF,TGTGCCAGCAGCTCAGGGGCTCGGACAGGGGCCGGCGGCAATCAGCCCCAGCATTTT
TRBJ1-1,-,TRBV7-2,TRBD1,CASSLYRGNTEAFF,TGTGCCAGCAGCCTCTACAGGGGAAACACTGAAGCTTTCTTT
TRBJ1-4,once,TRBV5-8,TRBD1,CASSLPGQGVSNEKLFF,TGTGCCAGCAGTTTACCGGGACAGGGGGTTTCTAATGAAAAACTGTTTTTT
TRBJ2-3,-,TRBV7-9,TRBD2,CASSKGRGSTDTQYF,TGTGCCAGCAGCAAGGGGCGGGGGAGCACAGATACGCAGTATTTT
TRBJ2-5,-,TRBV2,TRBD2,CASSVSGGYEETQYF,TGTGCCAGCAGTGTGAGCGGGGGATATGAAGAGACCCAGTACTTC
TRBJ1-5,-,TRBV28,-,CATLDRTNQPQHF,TGTGCCACCTTGGACAGAACCAATCAGCCCCAGCATTTT
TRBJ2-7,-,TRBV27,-,CASSLRTVPGVYEQYF,TGTGCCAGCAGTTTACGGACAGTACCAGGAGTCTACGAGCAGTACTTC
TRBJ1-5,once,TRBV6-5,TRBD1,CASSRDRGLQPQHF,TGTGCCAGCAGTCGCGACAGGGGGCTTCAGCCCCAGCATTTT
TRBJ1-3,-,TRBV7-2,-,CASTNRGSGNTIYF,TGTGCCAGCACCAATAGGGGCTCTGGAAACACCATATATTTT
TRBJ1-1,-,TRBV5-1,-,CASSLFVRGTEAFF,TGCGCCAGCAGCTTGTTCGTGCGGGGAACTGAAGCTTTCTTT
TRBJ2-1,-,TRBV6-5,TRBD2,CASNRGGAAYNEQFF,TGTGCCAGCAATCGCGGGGGGGCCGCCTACAATGAGCAGTTCTTC
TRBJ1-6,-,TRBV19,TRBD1,CASSIRRGDRPNNNSPLHF,TGTGCCAGTAGTATTCGACGGGGGGACAGGCCAAATAATAATTCACCCCTCCACTTT
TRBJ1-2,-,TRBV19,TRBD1,CASSLGTGDGYTF,TGTGCCAGTAGTCTTGGGACAGGGGACGGCTACACCTTC
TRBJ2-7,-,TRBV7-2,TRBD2,CASTYRTSGGQSSYEQYF,TGTGCCAGCACTTACCGGACTAGCGGGGGGCAGAGCTCCTACGAGCAGTACTTC